The clone carrying this TCR beta chain occurred a few times. This CDR3 has 20 residues. The V end was cut by 3 bases, the J end by 1 base, with 26 bases between. Per the germline V gene, CDR1 is SGHDT and CDR2 is YYEEEE. This record belongs to a study of response to subunit inactivated influenza vaccine. In TCRdb, the RT-PCR reads were re-called with MiXCR into one record per CDR3 protein. This sample has hundreds of thousands of distinct CDR3 sequences, with less than 10% found just once. This sequence originates from a man aged 50 to 75 who received an inactivated influenza vaccine. The specimen was PBMCs from blood, collected roughly 24 months after vaccination. The chain has TRBV5-6 and TRBJ1-5; the D is unclear. CDR3 amino acids: CASSSSRPLVGSRSNQPQHF. The CDR3 DNA is TGTGCCAGCAGCTCCTCCCGTCCTCTTGTGGGCTCCAGGAGCAATCAGCCCCAGCATTTT.